This is a list of T cell receptor beta chains from one sample in a study of cytomegalovirus exposure and HLA in healthy donors. Method: immunoSEQ multiplex PCR; TCRdb's copy keeps in-frame clones and lacks some. Here the sample spans roughly 100,000 clones, 60% to 80% being singletons. Sequencing was carried out using PBMCs. Source of these receptors: a man aged 25 to 40 in good health and CMV-seronegative. The CDR3 runs from the conserved cysteine through the conserved F or W. The size entry is marked missing in some rows and otherwise reads once, few, many or a size class.

TRBJ1-2 | TRBV18 | few | CASSLLQDPYYGYTF
TRBJ2-2 | TRBV4-2 | . | CASSREGAGAGTGELFF
TRBJ1-4 | TRBV5-1 | . | CASSPGPGATNEKLFF
TRBJ2-1 | TRBV4-1 | . | CASSQGLAGVGEQFF
. | TRBV30 | . | CAWSVEWTSGKNEQYF
TRBJ1-2 | TRBV4-2 | . | CASSQEGTARYGYTF
TRBJ2-5 | TRBV28 | few | CASSRDYVDQETQYF
TRBJ2-5 | TRBV7-2 | . | CASSLMGRETQYF
TRBJ2-7 | TRBV5-1 | once | CASSYSRASTYEQYF
TRBJ1-1 | TRBV6-5 | once | CASSSLPGLAGAFF
TRBJ1-6 | TRBV13 | once | CASSSRGQSFNSPLHF
TRBJ2-7 | TRBV6-5 | once | CASSVSGLGGYEQYF
TRBJ2-7 | TRBV28 | . | CASSSGTSGTYEQYF
TRBJ2-1 | TRBV4-3 | . | CASSQAGSYNEQFF
TRBJ2-1 | TRBV19 | . | CASSMAAVRYNEQFF
TRBJ1-2 | TRBV5-4 | . | CASSPLDRDLYGYTF
TRBJ1-1 | TRBV6-1 | . | CASRARGRDTEAFF
. | TRBV11-3 | . | CASSLGGSGGKHYEQYF
TRBJ2-5 | TRBV2 | . | CASSDTGQETQYF
TRBJ1-1 | TRBV29-1 | . | CSVAGGWGMNTEAFF
TRBJ2-7 | TRBV28 | . | CASLPEGQGSYEQYF
TRBJ1-5 | TRBV6-1 | . | CASSQQGNQPQHF
TRBJ1-2 | TRBV30 | once | CAWTSPGDYYGYTF
TRBJ2-1 | TRBV25-1 | . | CASSGGQGYYNEQFF
TRBJ1-2 | TRBV6-1 | . | CATQTGLDYGYTF
TRBJ2-1 | TRBV6-6 | . | CASSYPSGSRNEQFF
TRBJ2-6 | TRBV28 | . | CASSLSGQGFAGANVLTF
. | TRBV6-7 | once | CASSYYGTSGRAAEQYF
TRBJ2-1 | TRBV10-3 | . | CAISDRSDNEQFF
TRBJ2-5 | TRBV4-2 | . | CASSWLGAGVVETQYF
TRBJ1-5 | TRBV18 | few | CASSPTPGTGNQPQHF
TRBJ2-7 | TRBV2 | . | CASTPSGSSSSYEQYF
TRBJ2-1 | TRBV28 | . | CASRTGREQFF
TRBJ1-5 | TRBV4-1 | few | CASSQGGQANQPQHF
TRBJ2-4 | TRBV4-2 | . | CASSQDLGQGLKKENIQYF
TRBJ2-7 | TRBV29-1 | . | CSVRPQGAPEQYF
TRBJ2-2 | TRBV6-5 | . | CASTAANTGELFF
TRBJ1-2 | TRBV7-8 | . | CASSSQGVANYGYTF
TRBJ1-2 | TRBV2 | . | CASVWDRGFASDYGYTF
TRBJ1-3 | TRBV9 | . | CASSRIPFDSEDTIYF